These 27 T cell receptor beta chains were sequenced from one sample in a study of beta chain features in type 1 diabetes. Every bit of the isolated RNA underwent reverse transcription, so sequencing read expressed TCRB transcripts. The data were produced by immunoSEQ multiplex PCR, yet TCRdb's version contains in-frame clones alone and is incomplete. The sample contains around 340,000 clones, roughly 8% of which appear only once. Sample: central memory CD4+ T cells from blood. The receptors here all came from a woman under 30 in good health.

This clone came up a few times. V usage is TRBV20-1 and J usage is TRBJ1-2, with 7 nucleotides matching TRBD1. Germline lookup yields CDR1 DFQATT and CDR2 SNEGSKA (reference sequence). V gave up 3 bases and J gave up 8 bases; unmatched junction bases: 3. The length of the CDR3 is 11 residues. The CDR3 is CSARRTGGYTF. CDR3 bases: TGCAGTGCTAGGCGGACAGGAGGCTACACCTTC.

This chain joins TRBV5-4 and TRBJ2-2, with 13 bases lining up with TRBD2. J gave up 6 bases and V 1 base, and 6 bases lay outside the gene matches. The CDR3 spans 17 residues. Germline lookup yields CDR1 SGHNT and CDR2 YYREEE (reference sequence). Here the CDR3 DNA reads TGTGCCAGCAGCTTGTTTTTACTAGCGGGAGGGCCCGGGGAGCTGTTTTTT. This translates into CASSLFLLAGGPGELFF.

This clone was seen only a few times. This sequence joins TRBV4-3 and TRBJ2-1; tentatively, D is TRBD2 (7 bases). Germline V gene lookup returns CDR1 LGHNA and CDR2 YSLEER. The CDR3 is 18 residues long. Between the trimmed V and J ends, which lost 1 base and 9 bases, there was a span of 25 bases. The CDR3 DNA sequence: TGCGCCAGCAGCCAAGCCAGGGGCGGGAGCCGCCGCCAGGGTGAGCAGTTCTTC. Translating it yields CASSQARGGSRRQGEQFF.

There are many counts of this clone. This chain links TRBV10-3 with TRBJ2-2, with TRBD1 as a possible D gene (6 bases). V lost 7 bases and J 6 bases, leaving 15 bases between the germline ends. Germline CDR1 and CDR2: ENHRY and SYGVKD. This CDR3 contains 14 residues. The CDR3 region has the DNA TGTGCCATCACTAAAATACAGGGTTCCGGGGAGCTGTTTTTT. Encoded protein: CAITKIQGSGELFF.

This clone was seen a handful of times. The CDR3 region is CAIGTDQETQYF. CDR3 coding DNA: TGTGCCATCGGGACAGACCAAGAGACCCAGTACTTC. The rearrangement uses TRBV6-5 and TRBJ2-5; 7 nucleotides line up with TRBD1. CDR3 size: 12 residues. V gave up 10 bases and J gave up 0 bases; unmatched junction bases: 2. CDR1 MNHEY and CDR2 SVGAGI come from the germline V gene.

This clone was seen a handful of times. The chain is built from TRBV6-5 and TRBJ2-7, with 7 bases matching TRBD1. Germline loops: CDR1 MNHEY, CDR2 SVGAGI. The CDR3 contains 14 residues. V was pared by 6 bases and J by 0 bases, with 5 bases of the junction left unmatched. The CDR3 loop reads CASSVRDSSYEQYF. The CDR3 nucleotides read TGTGCCAGCAGCGTCCGGGACAGCTCCTACGAGCAGTACTTC.

This clone came up many times. The rearrangement links TRBV4-3 to TRBJ2-1; the D gene is possibly TRBD2 (6 bases). Trimming shortened V by 4 bases and J by 7 bases, and 14 bases separated the two germline ends. There are 14 residues in the CDR3. Per germline, CDR1 LGHNA and CDR2 YSLEER. The CDR3 is CASSPHGGVNEQFF. CDR3 DNA sequence: TGCGCCAGCAGCCCGCACGGGGGAGTAAATGAGCAGTTCTTC.

The chain combines TRBV5-1 with TRBJ2-2; 8 nucleotides match TRBD2. The V gene end was trimmed by 3 bases and the J gene end by 1 base; junction bases not matched to a gene: 2. The germline V gene has CDR1 SGHRS and CDR2 YFSETQ. This CDR3 region has 15 residues. The CDR3 sequence is CASSSTSENTGELFF. DNA of the CDR3: TGCGCCAGCAGCTCGACTAGCGAGAACACCGGGGAGCTGTTTTTT.

This clone has a count of ten or more. The missing conserved phenylalanine or tryptophan at the end of this CDR3 makes a read error likely. The DNA is omitted, as the CDR3 cannot be located on it reliably, and the CDR3 follows TCRdb's listing. V gene TRBV14 combines with J gene TRBJ2-3; TRBD1 was called by the table and not checked on the DNA. The CDR3 is 10 amino acids long, termini counted. Germline loops: CDR1 SGHDN, CDR2 FVKESK. The CDR3 spells CASSQAGTGG.

This clone turned up a few times. The chain carries TRBV5-1 and TRBJ1-1; no clear D gene. Germline V gene data show CDR1 as SGHRS and CDR2 as YFSETQ. V was trimmed by 8 bases and J by 0 bases, leaving 23 bases between them. There are 17 residues in the CDR3. CDR3 in amino acids: CASSARFERGMNTEAFF. In DNA form, the CDR3 reads TGCGCCAGTTCCGCCAGGTTTGAGCGCGGGATGAACACTGAAGCTTTCTTT.

This chain connects TRBV11-2 to TRBJ2-1; 10 bases are a match to TRBD2. Trimming took 1 base from V and 7 from J; bases not matched to a gene: 4. The CDR3 length is 15 residues. Looked up from germline, CDR1 is SGHAT and CDR2 is FQNNGV. The CDR3 DNA is TGTGCCAGCAGCTTAGGTAATAGCGGGGGGAATGAGCAGTTCTTC. Encoded protein: CASSLGNSGGNEQFF.

This clone came up a few times. The chain employs TRBV6-5 and TRBJ2-1, with 14 bases identical to TRBD2. Per the germline V gene, CDR1 is MNHEY and CDR2 is SVGAGI. The ends lost 2 bases at V and 14 bases at J; junction bases unmatched: 5. This CDR3 is built from 14 residues. The CDR3 DNA is TGTGCCAGCAGTTACGACAGACTAGCGGGAGGGGAGTTCTTC. This sequence encodes CASSYDRLAGGEFF.

A few counts support this clone. This sequence joins TRBV19 and TRBJ1-1, with 7 bases matching TRBD1. Trimming at V came to 8 bases and at J to 2 bases, leaving 8 bases not matched to a gene. Germline CDR1 and CDR2: LNHDA and SQIVND (reference sequence). The CDR3 spans 14 residues. Here the CDR3 DNA reads TGTGCCAGTCTGCCCGGGGACAGTAACACTGAAGCTTTCTTT. This sequence encodes CASLPGDSNTEAFF.

The CDR3 DNA reads TGTGCCAGCAGTGCACGGGGTGCGACTCCCGAAGCTTTCTTT. Its translation: CASSARGATPEAFF. The rearrangement uses TRBV2 and TRBJ1-1; D unclear. There are 14 residues in the CDR3. Germline loops: CDR1 SNHLY, CDR2 FYNNEI. Trimming removed 4 bases from V and 8 bases from J, with 17 bases in between.

This clone has ten or more counts. V is TRBV7-8 and J is TRBJ2-3, with no clear D. This CDR3 contains 13 residues. Germline V gives CDR1 SGHVS, CDR2 FQNEAQ. V was pared by 1 base and J by 3 bases, with 5 bases between. CDR3 sequence (DNA): TGTGCCAGCAGCTTAGTGATAACAGATACGCAGTATTTT. It codes for CASSLVITDTQYF.

This clone came up a few times. The J gene is TRBJ1-2, the V gene TRBV29-1; D is possibly TRBD1 (5 bases). From germline, CDR1 is SQVTM and CDR2 ANQGSEA. The CDR3 totals 12 residues. V shed 7 bases and J shed 4 bases, with 13 bases lying between them. The CDR3 nucleotides read TGCAGCGCCTTCGACGGGGGCTATGGCTACACCTTC. Protein: CSAFDGGYGYTF.

This clone was recorded many times. The rearrangement uses TRBV9 and TRBJ2-1; D is possibly TRBD2 (6 bases). Trimming pared 4 bases from V and 7 bases from J, leaving 21 bases between. From germline, CDR1 is SGDLS and CDR2 YYNGEE. CDR3 length: 16 residues. CDR3 sequence: CASSSRGDPLNNEQFF. The CDR3 DNA reads TGTGCCAGCAGCTCGCGCGGGGACCCGTTGAATAATGAGCAGTTCTTC.

This clone was recorded a few times. The genes are TRBV2 and TRBJ1-5, with a tentative D call TRBD1 (5 bases). Germline V CDR1 and CDR2: SNHLY, FYNNEI. V was cut by 3 bases and J by 7 bases, with 10 bases left in between. The CDR3 totals 13 residues. The CDR3 region has the DNA TGTGCCAGCAGTGAGGGGACGGGGCAGCCCCAGCATTTT. This codes for CASSEGTGQPQHF.

V usage is TRBV6-5 and J usage is TRBJ2-3; D remains unclear. Germline CDR1 and CDR2: MNHEY and SVGAGI. This CDR3 has 12 residues. Trimming took 5 bases from V and 4 from J, leaving 7 bases between them. As DNA, the CDR3 is TGTGCCAGCAGTAATACCGCAGATACGCAGTATTTT. Amino acid sequence: CASSNTADTQYF.

The J gene is TRBJ2-2, the V gene TRBV5-1, with TRBD2 identical over 14 bases. The CDR3 consists of 16 residues. Germline CDR1 reads SGHRS; CDR2 reads YFSETQ. Trimming removed 4 bases from V and 4 bases from J; junction bases left unmatched: 3. CDR3 protein: CASSPTSGRGTGELFF. The CDR3 DNA reads TGCGCCAGCAGCCCGACTAGCGGGAGGGGCACCGGGGAGCTGTTTTTT.

V is TRBV5-1 and J is TRBJ2-7; D may be TRBD2 (6 bases). The CDR3 extends over 16 amino acids. Germline V gives CDR1 SGHRS, CDR2 YFSETQ. Trimming left V 0 bases short and J 4 bases short, with 17 bases between. As DNA, the CDR3 is TGCGCCAGCAGCTTGGAGTCCCCCGGGAGTGGATACGAGCAGTACTTC. Its translation: CASSLESPGSGYEQYF. Full variable domain (rest looked up from reference TRBV5-1 and TRBJ2-7): KAGVTQTPRYLIKTRGQQVTLSCSPISGHRSVSWYQQTPGQGLQFLFEYFSETQRNKGNFPGRFSGRQFSNSRSEMNVSTLELGDSALYLCASSLESPGSGYEQYFGPGTRLTVT.

Notes on this clone: Just one base apart from a much larger clone, this may be a read error. This rearrangement joins TRBV7-8 to TRBJ1-5, with D maybe TRBD1 (6 bases). The V end was cut by 4 bases, the J end by 3 bases, with 7 bases between. This CDR3 region has 13 residues. The germline CDR1 and CDR2 sequences are SGHVS and FQNEAQ. In nucleotides, the CDR3 is TGTGCCAGCAGCTGGGACAACAATCAGCCCCAGCATTTT. This gives the protein CASSWDNNQPQHF.

The J gene is TRBJ2-1, the V gene TRBV11-2; D is undetermined. This CDR3 is built from 16 residues. Germline V gene data show CDR1 as SGHAT and CDR2 as FQNNGV. The V end lost 5 bases, the J end lost 4 bases, and 18 bases lay between the germline ends. This CDR3 reads CASSQGIAELYNEQFF. CDR3 sequence (DNA): TGTGCCAGCAGCCAAGGGATCGCGGAGCTATACAATGAGCAGTTCTTC.

This clone has ten or more counts. The V gene is TRBV18, the J gene TRBJ1-1; TRBD1 might be the D (5 bases). The V and J ends lost 4 bases and 0 bases respectively, with 6 bases between them. The CDR3 has 13 amino acids. The germline CDR1 and CDR2 sequences are KGHSH and LQKENI. The CDR3 DNA reads TGTGCCAGCTCACAGGACATGAACACTGAAGCTTTCTTT. This codes for CASSQDMNTEAFF.

V usage is TRBV19 and J usage is TRBJ1-1; 9 bases fit TRBD1. The CDR3 is 14 amino acids. The V and J ends lost 0 bases and 10 bases, in that order; junction bases with no gene match: 6. The germline CDR1 and CDR2 sequences are LNHDA and SQIVND (reference sequence). CDR3 loop: CASSIDGTGRRAFF. CDR3 coding DNA: TGTGCCAGTAGTATAGATGGGACAGGGAGGCGAGCTTTCTTT.

The chain links TRBV10-3 to TRBJ2-7, with TRBD1 matching over 8 bases. V gave up 0 bases and J gave up 5 bases; unmatched junction bases: 3. The CDR3 is 14 amino acids. Looked up from germline, CDR1 is ENHRY and CDR2 is SYGVKD. In DNA form, the CDR3 reads TGTGCCATCAGTGAGTCCGGACAGGGCCACGAGCAGTACTTC. Translating it yields CAISESGQGHEQYF.

The chain combines TRBV10-3 with TRBJ2-2, with unresolved D. The germline V gene has CDR1 ENHRY and CDR2 SYGVKD. V was clipped by 3 bases and J by 4 bases, with 9 bases between them. This CDR3 spans 14 amino acids. Written as DNA, the CDR3 is TGTGCCATCAGTGACAGTCGAGGCACCGGGGAGCTGTTTTTT. Its protein product is CAISDSRGTGELFF.